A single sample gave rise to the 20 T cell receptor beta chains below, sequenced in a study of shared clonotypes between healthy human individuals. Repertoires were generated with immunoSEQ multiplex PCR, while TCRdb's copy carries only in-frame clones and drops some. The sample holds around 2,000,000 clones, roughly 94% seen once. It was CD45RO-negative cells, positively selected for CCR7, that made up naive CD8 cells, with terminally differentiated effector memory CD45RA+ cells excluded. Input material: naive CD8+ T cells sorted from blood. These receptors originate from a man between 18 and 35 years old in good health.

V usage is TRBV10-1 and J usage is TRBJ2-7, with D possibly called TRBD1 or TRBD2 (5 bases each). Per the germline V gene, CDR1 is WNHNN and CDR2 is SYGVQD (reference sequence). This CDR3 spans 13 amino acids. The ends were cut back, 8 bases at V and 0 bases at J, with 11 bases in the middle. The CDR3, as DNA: TGCGCCAGCGGGGGACCAGACTCCTACGAGCAGTACTTC. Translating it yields CASGGPDSYEQYF.

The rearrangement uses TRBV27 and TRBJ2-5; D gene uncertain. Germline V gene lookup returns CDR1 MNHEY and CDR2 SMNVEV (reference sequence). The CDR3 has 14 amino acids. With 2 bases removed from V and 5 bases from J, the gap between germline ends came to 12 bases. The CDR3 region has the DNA TGTGCCAGCAGTTTAGCGGCCCTCGGGGAGACCCAGTACTTC. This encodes CASSLAALGETQYF.

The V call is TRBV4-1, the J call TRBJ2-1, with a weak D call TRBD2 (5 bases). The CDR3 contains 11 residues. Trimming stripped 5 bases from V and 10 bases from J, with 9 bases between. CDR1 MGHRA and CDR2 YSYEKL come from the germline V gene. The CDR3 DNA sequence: TGCGCCAGCAGCGGTTCTAGCGAGCAGTTCTTC. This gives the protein CASSGSSEQFF.

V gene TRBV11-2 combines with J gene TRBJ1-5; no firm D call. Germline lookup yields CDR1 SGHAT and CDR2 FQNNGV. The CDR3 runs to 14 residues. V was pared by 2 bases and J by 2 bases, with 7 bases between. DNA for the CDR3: TGTGCCAGCAGCTTAACTGACGGCAATCAGCCCCAGCATTTT. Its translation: CASSLTDGNQPQHF.

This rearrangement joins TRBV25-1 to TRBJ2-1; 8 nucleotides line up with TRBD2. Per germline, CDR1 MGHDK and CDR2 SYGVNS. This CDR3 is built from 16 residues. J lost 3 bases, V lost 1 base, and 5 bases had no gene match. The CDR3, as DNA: TGTGCCAGCAGTGAATGGACTAGCCTGAACTACAATGAGCAGTTCTTC. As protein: CASSEWTSLNYNEQFF.

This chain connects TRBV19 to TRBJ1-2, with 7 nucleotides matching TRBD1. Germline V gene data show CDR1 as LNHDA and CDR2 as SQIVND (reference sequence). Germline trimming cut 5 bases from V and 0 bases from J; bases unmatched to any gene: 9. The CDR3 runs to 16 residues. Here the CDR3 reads CASSDAAGGTNYGYTF. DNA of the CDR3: TGTGCCAGTAGTGATGCCGCAGGGGGGACTAACTATGGCTACACCTTC. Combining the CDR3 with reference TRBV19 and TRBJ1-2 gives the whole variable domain DGGITQSPKYLFRKEGQNVTLSCEQNLNHDAMYWYRQDPGQGLRLIYYSQIVNDFQKGDIAEGYSVSREKKESFPLTVTSAQKNPTAFYLCASSDAAGGTNYGYTFGSGTRLTVV.

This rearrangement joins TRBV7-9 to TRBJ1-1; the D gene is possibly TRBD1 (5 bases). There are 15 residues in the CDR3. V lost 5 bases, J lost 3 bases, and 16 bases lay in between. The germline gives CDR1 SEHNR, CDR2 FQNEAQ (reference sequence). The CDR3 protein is CASSPAGQRDTEAFF. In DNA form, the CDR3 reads TGTGCCAGCAGCCCAGCGGGGCAGAGGGACACTGAAGCTTTCTTT.

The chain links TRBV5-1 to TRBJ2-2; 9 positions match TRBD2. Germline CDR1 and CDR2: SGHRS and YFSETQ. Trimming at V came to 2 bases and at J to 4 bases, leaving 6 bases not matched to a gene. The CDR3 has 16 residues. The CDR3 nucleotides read TGCGCCAGCAGCTTATGGGCGGGGGGGCCCACCGGGGAGCTGTTTTTT. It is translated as CASSLWAGGPTGELFF.

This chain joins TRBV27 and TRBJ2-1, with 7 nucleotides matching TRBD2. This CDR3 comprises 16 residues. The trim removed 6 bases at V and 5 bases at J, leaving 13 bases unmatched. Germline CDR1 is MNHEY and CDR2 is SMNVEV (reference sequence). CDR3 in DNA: TGTGCCAGCAGCGCCATTACCGGGACTACCAACAATGAGCAGTTCTTC. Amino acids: CASSAITGTTNNEQFF.

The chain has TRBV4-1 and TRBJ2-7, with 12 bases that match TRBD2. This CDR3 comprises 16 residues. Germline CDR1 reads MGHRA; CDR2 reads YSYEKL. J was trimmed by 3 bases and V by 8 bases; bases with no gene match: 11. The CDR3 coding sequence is TGCGCCAGCTCTTCCAAGTTACTAGCGGGGGGCTACGAGCAGTACTTC. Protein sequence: CASSSKLLAGGYEQYF.

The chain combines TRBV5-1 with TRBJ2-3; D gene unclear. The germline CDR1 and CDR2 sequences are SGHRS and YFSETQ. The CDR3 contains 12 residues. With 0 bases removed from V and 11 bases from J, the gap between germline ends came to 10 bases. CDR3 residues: CASSLDSNLQYF. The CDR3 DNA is TGCGCCAGCAGCTTGGATTCAAACCTGCAGTATTTT.

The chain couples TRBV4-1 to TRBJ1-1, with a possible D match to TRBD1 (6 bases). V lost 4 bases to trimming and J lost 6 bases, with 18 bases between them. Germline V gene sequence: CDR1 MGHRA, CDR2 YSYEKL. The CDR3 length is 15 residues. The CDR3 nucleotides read TGCGCCAGCAGCCTTAAGACAGGCCTTTCCCCTGAAGCTTTCTTT. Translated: CASSLKTGLSPEAFF.

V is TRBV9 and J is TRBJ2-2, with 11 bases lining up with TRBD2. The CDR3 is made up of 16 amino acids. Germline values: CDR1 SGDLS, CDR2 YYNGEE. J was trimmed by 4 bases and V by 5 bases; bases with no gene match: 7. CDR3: CASSDSSGGLTGELFF. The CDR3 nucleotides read TGTGCCAGCAGTGACTCTAGCGGGGGGCTCACCGGGGAGCTGTTTTTT.

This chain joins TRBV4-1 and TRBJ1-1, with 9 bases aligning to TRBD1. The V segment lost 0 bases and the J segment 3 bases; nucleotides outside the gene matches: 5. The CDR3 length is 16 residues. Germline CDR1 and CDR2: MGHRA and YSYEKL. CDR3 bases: TGCGCCAGCAGCCAAGATTGGACAGGGGCCGACACTGAAGCTTTCTTT. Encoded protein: CASSQDWTGADTEAFF.

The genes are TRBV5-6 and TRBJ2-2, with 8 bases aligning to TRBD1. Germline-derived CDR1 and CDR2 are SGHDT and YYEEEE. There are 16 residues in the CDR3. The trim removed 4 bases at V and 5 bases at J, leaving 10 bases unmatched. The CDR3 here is CASSILDRGGTGELFF. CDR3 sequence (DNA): TGTGCCAGCAGCATTCTTGACAGGGGCGGTACCGGGGAGCTGTTTTTT.

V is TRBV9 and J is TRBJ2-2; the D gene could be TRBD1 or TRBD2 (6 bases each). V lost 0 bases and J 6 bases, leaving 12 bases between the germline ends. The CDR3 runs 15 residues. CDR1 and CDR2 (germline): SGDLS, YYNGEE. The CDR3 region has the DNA TGTGCCAGCAGCGTAGCCGGGGGCCTCGCCGGGGAGCTGTTTTTT. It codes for CASSVAGGLAGELFF.

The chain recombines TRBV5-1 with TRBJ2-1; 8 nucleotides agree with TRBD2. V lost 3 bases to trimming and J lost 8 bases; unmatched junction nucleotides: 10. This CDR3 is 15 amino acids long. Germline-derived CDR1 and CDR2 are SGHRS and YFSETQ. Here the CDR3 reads CASSSLSGIDDEQFF. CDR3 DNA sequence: TGCGCCAGCAGCTCCCTTAGCGGGATTGACGATGAGCAGTTCTTC. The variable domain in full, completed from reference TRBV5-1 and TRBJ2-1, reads KAGVTQTPRYLIKTRGQQVTLSCSPISGHRSVSWYQQTPGQGLQFLFEYFSETQRNKGNFPGRFSGRQFSNSRSEMNVSTLELGDSALYLCASSSLSGIDDEQFFGPGTRLTVL.

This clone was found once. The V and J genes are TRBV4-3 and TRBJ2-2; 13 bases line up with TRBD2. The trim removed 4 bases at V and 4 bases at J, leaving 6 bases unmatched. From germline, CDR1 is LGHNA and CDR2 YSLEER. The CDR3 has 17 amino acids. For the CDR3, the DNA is TGCGCCAGCAGCCTAGGACTAGCGGGAGTATTCACCGGGGAGCTGTTTTTT. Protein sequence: CASSLGLAGVFTGELFF.

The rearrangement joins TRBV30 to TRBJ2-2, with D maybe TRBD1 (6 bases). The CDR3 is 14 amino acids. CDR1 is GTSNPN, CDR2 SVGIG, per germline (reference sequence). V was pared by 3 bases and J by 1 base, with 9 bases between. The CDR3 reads CAWREGQNTGELFF. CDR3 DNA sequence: TGTGCCTGGAGAGAGGGACAGAACACCGGGGAGCTGTTTTTT.

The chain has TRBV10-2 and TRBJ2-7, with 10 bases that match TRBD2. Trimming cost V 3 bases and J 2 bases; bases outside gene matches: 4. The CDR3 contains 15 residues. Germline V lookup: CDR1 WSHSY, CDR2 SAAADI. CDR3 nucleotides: TGCGCCAGCAGTGACCTAGCGGGAGAGGCCTACGAGCAGTACTTC. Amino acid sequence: CASSDLAGEAYEQYF.